These 21 T cell receptor beta chains share one sample of origin, sequenced in a study of blood T cell repertoires in COVID-19. TCRdb's copy holds only in-frame clones and misses some; the assay was immunoSEQ multiplex PCR. The sample carries under 150,000 clones, 81% recorded once. Sequences were obtained from peripheral blood. These receptor sequences come from a man in his fifties or sixties with acute or convalescent COVID-19.

This chain joins TRBV4-1 and TRBJ1-1; maybe TRBD1 (6 bases). Trimming removed 3 bases at V and 6 bases at J, with 17 bases between. Germline assignment: CDR1 MGHRA and CDR2 YSYEKL. This CDR3 contains 15 residues. CDR3 sequence (DNA): TGCGCCAGCAGCCAGCCTATCAGGGGCTTGCCTGAAGCTTTCTTT. Its translation is CASSQPIRGLPEAFF.

Details on this clone: The junction departs from germline at one end; a sequencing error may be responsible. The rearrangement joins TRBV3-1 (or the pseudogene TRBV3-2) to TRBJ1-1, with 7 bases aligning to TRBD1. Germline assignment: CDR1 LGHDT and CDR2 YNNKEL (reference sequence). The CDR3 is 15 amino acids. DNA for the CDR3: TGTGCCAGCAGGCAAGCGGCAGGGGGGAGAGCTGAAGCTTTCTTT. It encodes CASRQAAGGRAEAFF.

The J gene is TRBJ1-1, the V gene TRBV11-2, with a possible D match to TRBD1 (5 bases). The CDR3 is made up of 14 amino acids. The germline V and J ends were trimmed by 7 bases and 1 base, with 13 bases remaining between them. The germline V gene has CDR1 SGHAT and CDR2 FQNNGV. Written as DNA, the CDR3 is TGTGCCAGCACCTCCATGGGGCAGAACACTGAAGCTTTCTTT. Translating it yields CASTSMGQNTEAFF.

The V gene is TRBV5-4, the J gene TRBJ1-2; 8 bases are shared with TRBD1. J gave up 4 bases and V 2 bases, and 10 bases lay outside the gene matches. Per germline, CDR1 SGHNT and CDR2 YYREEE (reference sequence). This CDR3 region has 16 residues. In DNA form, the CDR3 reads TGTGCCAGCAGCTTATCAGTCGTTCAGGGGGCCTATGGCTACACCTTC. It translates to CASSLSVVQGAYGYTF.

The chain has TRBV28 and TRBJ1-2, with D possibly being TRBD1 (5 bases). Germline lookup yields CDR1 MDHEN and CDR2 SYDVKM. This CDR3 spans 17 amino acids. V dropped 4 bases and J dropped 0 bases, with 18 bases sitting between them. The CDR3 coding sequence is TGTGCCAGCAGTTCTGACAGAGGAGAAAAAGCTAACTATGGCTACACCTTC. Its protein is CASSSDRGEKANYGYTF.

Details on this clone: The same CDR3 is also encoded by other DNA sequences in this sample. V and J are TRBV15 and TRBJ2-7, with D possibly being TRBD2 (6 bases). The CDR3 is 12 amino acids. Trimming took 3 bases from V and 6 from J, leaving 9 bases between them. From germline, CDR1 is LNHNV and CDR2 YYDKDF (reference sequence). The chain's CDR3 is CATSRSGGEQYF. CDR3 nucleotides: TGTGCCACCAGCAGGTCCGGGGGCGAGCAGTACTTC.

The chain combines TRBV3-1 (or the pseudogene TRBV3-2) with TRBJ2-3; a weak D match, TRBD2 (6 bases). Germline CDR1 and CDR2: LGHDT and YNNKEL (reference sequence). There are 14 residues in the CDR3. V was shortened by 1 base and J by 1 base, with 6 bases between the two germline ends. The DNA for the CDR3 is TGTGCCAGCAGCCAAGGCGGGGGCACAGATACGCAGTATTTT. Protein product: CASSQGGGTDTQYF.

V gene TRBV10-3 combines with J gene TRBJ2-7; D possibly corresponds to TRBD2 (7 bases). Trimming removed 10 bases at V and 5 bases at J, with 15 bases between. The CDR3 loop spans 12 amino acids. From germline, CDR1 is ENHRY and CDR2 SYGVKD. This CDR3 is CATSLGGDEQYF. DNA of the CDR3: TGTGCCACCTCCCTAGGGGGGGACGAGCAGTACTTC.

This sequence joins TRBV9 and TRBJ1-1; perhaps TRBD1 as D (5 bases). Trimming cost V 0 bases and J 10 bases, with 10 bases left between them. Germline V gene lookup returns CDR1 SGDLS and CDR2 YYNGEE. CDR3 length equals 12 residues. The CDR3 loop is CASSVGMGLAFF. CDR3 nucleotides: TGTGCCAGCAGCGTAGGAATGGGGCTAGCTTTCTTT.

J is TRBJ1-6 and V is TRBV6-1; D might be TRBD1 (5 bases). The germline gives CDR1 MNHNS, CDR2 SASEGT. The V and J ends lost 3 bases and 11 bases respectively, with 14 bases between them. The CDR3 length is 14 residues. CDR3 coding DNA: TGTGCCAGCAGTGATGTAGGGGTCGGTCCACCCCTCCACTTT. Protein: CASSDVGVGPPLHF.

The V call is TRBV4-2, the J call TRBJ1-5; the D is unclear. Trimming cost V 3 bases and J 5 bases, with 14 bases left between them. The germline V gene has CDR1 LGHNA and CDR2 YNFKEQ. CDR3 length equals 15 residues. The CDR3 here is CASSQLRQADQPQHF. The CDR3 DNA reads TGTGCCAGCAGCCAGCTTCGACAAGCCGATCAGCCCCAGCATTTT.

This chain connects TRBV16 to TRBJ1-1, with 7 bases aligning to TRBD1. The V and J ends lost 4 bases and 3 bases, in that order; junction bases with no gene match: 5. Germline V gene lookup returns CDR1 KGHSY and CDR2 FQNENV. The CDR3 spans 14 residues. CDR3 nucleotides: TGTGCCAGCAGCCGAGGGGGCTCTGACACTGAAGCTTTCTTT. This encodes CASSRGGSDTEAFF. The entire variable domain, with the rest obtained from reference TRBV16 and TRBJ1-1, is as follows: GEEVAQTPKHLVRGEGQKAKLYCAPIKGHSYVFWYQQVLKNEFKFLISFQNENVFDETGMPKERFSAKCLPNSPCSLEIQATKLEDSAVYFCASSRGGSDTEAFFGQGTRLTVV.

The table lists this clone with a count of one. The chain employs TRBV28 and TRBJ1-2; D not resolved. CDR3 length: 13 residues. V was shortened by 8 bases and J by 8 bases, with 18 bases between the two germline ends. The germline V gene has CDR1 MDHEN and CDR2 SYDVKM. The CDR3 loop is CASVYGAGGGYTF. In DNA form, the CDR3 reads TGTGCCAGCGTATACGGCGCCGGCGGGGGCTACACCTTC.

The V and J genes are TRBV4-1 and TRBJ2-3, with 10 bases that match TRBD2. After removal of 4 bases from V and 0 bases from J, the junction contained 4 bases not matched to a gene. This CDR3 is built from 16 residues. Germline CDR1 is MGHRA and CDR2 is YSYEKL. The CDR3 reads CASSPSGGASTDTQYF. CDR3 DNA: TGCGCCAGCAGCCCGAGCGGGGGGGCTAGCACAGATACGCAGTATTTT.

The rearrangement joins TRBV6-1 to TRBJ1-2; tentative D call: TRBD1 (6 bases). V was shortened by 2 bases and J by 8 bases, with 18 bases between the two germline ends. The CDR3 length is 15 residues. Germline lookup yields CDR1 MNHNS and CDR2 SASEGT. The CDR3 sequence is CASSERPGALWGYTF. The CDR3 DNA reads TGTGCCAGCAGTGAAAGGCCAGGGGCACTTTGGGGCTACACCTTC.

The chain recombines TRBV19 with TRBJ1-2, with 9 bases that match TRBD1. The CDR3 sequence is 15 residues long. CDR1 and CDR2 (germline): LNHDA, SQIVND (reference sequence). The junction had 7 bases not matched to a gene; V was cut back by 1 base and J by 7 bases. In DNA, the CDR3 is TGTGCCAGTAGTATAGCTGGGACAGGGATCGGTGGCTACACCTTC. It translates to CASSIAGTGIGGYTF.

V gene TRBV10-2 combines with J gene TRBJ1-5, with 9 bases lining up with TRBD1. Trimming cost V 0 bases and J 5 bases; bases outside gene matches: 5. CDR1 is WSHSY, CDR2 SAAADI, per germline. The CDR3 spans 16 residues. CDR3 nucleotide sequence: TGCGCCAGCAGTGAGTCTCGGGGACAGGGCCATCAGCCCCAGCATTTT. Residues: CASSESRGQGHQPQHF.

This chain connects TRBV29-1 to TRBJ1-3; no reliable D call. The CDR3 totals 13 residues. Trimming shortened V by 5 bases and J by 2 bases, and 10 bases separated the two germline ends. Germline V gene sequence: CDR1 SQVTM, CDR2 ANQGSEA. The CDR3 nucleotides read TGCAGCGTTTCTCTTGGGCCTGGAAACACCATATATTTT. Translating gives CSVSLGPGNTIYF. The full variable domain, completed using reference TRBV29-1 and TRBJ1-3, is SAVISQKPSRDICQRGTSLTIQCQVDSQVTMMFWYRQQPGQSLTLIATANQGSEATYESGFVIDKFPISRPNLTFSTLTVSNMSPEDSSIYLCSVSLGPGNTIYFGEGSWLTVV.

This clone was counted only a few times. This chain joins TRBV5-3 and TRBJ1-6; 7 nucleotides line up with TRBD1. TRBV5-3 is assigned to the ORF class and has an uncertain function. V lost 6 bases to trimming and J lost 13 bases; unmatched junction nucleotides: 7. This CDR3 is built from 12 residues. DNA of the CDR3: TGTGCCAGAAACTGGGACAGTGGGCCCCTCCACTTT. It encodes CARNWDSGPLHF.

The genes are TRBV6-6 and TRBJ1-1; D uncertain. The CDR3 consists of 13 residues. CDR1 and CDR2 (germline): MNHNY, SVGAGI (reference sequence). Trimming removed 2 bases from V and 1 base from J, with 5 bases in between. The CDR3 DNA is TGTGCCAGCAGTTACAACACGAACACTGAAGCTTTCTTT. It yields the protein CASSYNTNTEAFF.

The genes are TRBV5-1 and TRBJ1-1; no reliable D call. The CDR3 is 14 amino acids. Trimming removed 1 base from V and 0 bases from J, with 7 bases in between. Germline values: CDR1 SGHRS, CDR2 YFSETQ. This CDR3 reads CASSLNTMNTEAFF. The CDR3 nucleotides read TGCGCCAGCAGCTTGAACACCATGAACACTGAAGCTTTCTTT.